This T cell receptor beta chain was retrieved from a study of T cells in Graves' hyperthyroidism and ophthalmopathy. Study results and limitations: In validation, the model predicted ophthalmopathy. These predictions came a median approximately 6.5 months before onset.

On this clonotype: The antigen is not known.

No progression to ophthalmopathy during 18 months of follow-up defined stable disease. The study left out patients who had uncontrolled infection, other autoimmune disease, pregnancy or lactation. Germline CDR1 LNHDA, CDR2 SQIVND (reference sequence). The CDR3 contains 14 residues. Trimming removed 4 bases at V and 4 bases at J, with 14 bases between. Amplified TCR beta CDR3 regions came from RNA transcripts. TCR CDR3 regions were first amplified by RT-PCR with HTBI primers. TCRdb analysed the multiplex PCR reads with MiXCR anew, one entry per CDR3 protein. The sample holds hundreds of thousands of distinct CDR3 sequences; around 39% are singletons and the top ten take approximately 10%.

Sequencing used blood. The chain is built from TRBV19 and TRBJ2-7; maybe TRBD1 (6 bases). This TCR was recovered from a man younger than 30 with Graves' hyperthyroidism. CDR3 region: CASSSHREGYEQYF. The CDR3 DNA reads as TGTGCCAGTAGTAGCCACAGGGAAGGGTACGAGCAGTACTTC.